These 30 T cell receptor beta chains came from one sample sequenced in a study of OX40 agonist ivuxolimab in advanced cancers. This table comes from immunoSEQ multiplex PCR, and its TCRdb copy is limited to in-frame clones, with some not included. In the table there are roughly 97,000 clones, approximately 87% of which are singletons. The sample was CD4+ or CD8+ T cells sorted from blood, taken in a trial of the OX40 agonist ivuxolimab. All receptors come from an adult with an advanced solid tumor such as melanoma, head and neck, liver or kidney cancer.

The chain employs TRBV4-3 and TRBJ2-5; 7 bases agree with TRBD1. With V trimmed by 1 base and J by 2 bases, 4 bases remained unmatched. CDR1 and CDR2 (germline): LGHNA, YSLEER. CDR3 size: 15 residues. The CDR3 loop is CASSQAPTGQETQYF. Here the CDR3 DNA reads TGCGCCAGCAGCCAAGCCCCGACAGGGCAAGAGACCCAGTACTTC.

The rearrangement joins TRBV6-5 to TRBJ1-1; D is undetermined. The CDR3 sequence is 16 residues long. Trimming cost V 0 bases and J 2 bases, with 13 bases left between them. Germline V gene lookup returns CDR1 MNHEY and CDR2 SVGAGI. CDR3 in amino acids: CASSYSIGQANTEAFF. The CDR3 DNA sequence: TGTGCCAGCAGTTACTCGATAGGGCAAGCAAACACTGAAGCTTTCTTT.

This clone was recorded once. The chain links TRBV4-2 to TRBJ2-1; TRBD2 matches 10 bases. The CDR3 totals 19 residues. Germline lookup yields CDR1 LGHNA and CDR2 YNFKEQ. After removal of 1 base from V and 0 bases from J, the junction contained 9 bases not matched to a gene. CDR3 bases: TGTGCCAGCAGCCAAGGGCCTAGCGGGAGCCTAAGCTCCTACAATGAGCAGTTCTTC. Translating it yields CASSQGPSGSLSSYNEQFF.

The chain employs TRBV6-6 and TRBJ1-5; no firm D call. The CDR3 runs to 12 residues. The ends were cut back, 2 bases at V and 14 bases at J, with 13 bases in the middle. The germline gives CDR1 MNHNY, CDR2 SVGAGI (reference sequence). In DNA, the CDR3 is TGTGCCAGCAGTTACCGGGGAGTGCGGGAGCATTTT. Protein sequence: CASSYRGVREHF.

Note on this clone: Its ends do not fully match the called genes, so a read error is possible. The CDR3 region has the DNA TGTGCTAGCAGCTTAGGCCATAACACCGGGGAGCTGTTTTTT. This translates into CASSLGHNTGELFF. The chain carries TRBV7-7 and TRBJ2-2; D is unresolved. Germline CDR1 and CDR2: SSHAT and FNYEAQ (reference sequence). The CDR3 consists of 14 residues.

This clone appeared a single time. The sample contains more than one DNA sequence encoding this CDR3. The chain couples TRBV5-6 to TRBJ2-2; D unresolved. V lost 1 base, J lost 2 bases, and 3 bases lay in between. Germline assignment: CDR1 SGHDT and CDR2 YYEEEE. The CDR3 extends over 13 amino acids. The CDR3: CASSLPNTGELFF. The CDR3 region has the DNA TGTGCCAGCAGCTTGCCCAACACCGGGGAGCTGTTTTTT.

The chain employs TRBV7-9 and TRBJ2-2, with D maybe TRBD2 (6 bases). The CDR3 contains 15 residues. Between the trimmed V and J ends, which lost 5 bases and 5 bases, there was a span of 15 bases. Germline V lookup: CDR1 SEHNR, CDR2 FQNEAQ (reference sequence). This chain's CDR3 is CASSLTSKRTGELFF. CDR3 nucleotide sequence: TGTGCCAGCAGCCTGACTAGTAAAAGGACCGGGGAGCTGTTTTTT.

CDR3 in DNA: TGTGCCACCAGCAGATTGACAGGGCAGCCCCAGCATTTT. The encoded protein is CATSRLTGQPQHF. J is TRBJ1-5 and V is TRBV15; TRBD1 matches at 7 bases. CDR3 length: 13 residues. The junction had 2 bases not matched to a gene; V was cut back by 2 bases and J by 7 bases. Germline V gene data show CDR1 as LNHNV and CDR2 as YYDKDF (reference sequence).

V usage is TRBV6-5 and J usage is TRBJ2-7, with D maybe TRBD1 (5 bases). The CDR3 loop spans 13 amino acids. CDR1 and CDR2 (germline): MNHEY, SVGAGI. The V and J ends lost 0 bases and 3 bases respectively, with 6 bases between them. The CDR3 region is CASSYSGHYEQYF. Written as DNA, the CDR3 is TGTGCCAGCAGTTACTCGGGGCACTACGAGCAGTACTTC.

The genes are TRBV11-2 and TRBJ2-5; D might be TRBD1 (5 bases). The CDR3 is made up of 16 amino acids. The ends were cut back, 1 base at V and 2 bases at J, with 14 bases in the middle. Germline CDR1 is SGHAT and CDR2 is FQNNGV. In nucleotides, the CDR3 is TGTGCCAGCAGCTTAGTTAGGGGCTTAACTCAAGAGACCCAGTACTTC. Its translation is CASSLVRGLTQETQYF.

The chain employs TRBV5-6 and TRBJ1-1; TRBD1 is a possible D gene (5 bases). V lost 6 bases and J lost 1, with 13 bases in between. CDR1 and CDR2 (germline): SGHDT, YYEEEE. The CDR3 sequence is 14 residues long. The CDR3, as DNA: TGTGCCAGCACCCGAAGGGGATGGAACACTGAAGCTTTCTTT. Amino acid sequence: CASTRRGWNTEAFF.

J is TRBJ2-1 and V is TRBV21-1; no check of the table's D call, TRBD2, against the DNA was made. TRBV21-1 is recorded as a pseudogene. The CDR3 has 15 residues. The CDR3 loop reads CASSKLGLARDEQFF. For the CDR3, the DNA is TGTGCCAGCAGCAAACTAGGACTAGCGAGGGATGAGCAGTTCTTC.

There are a few counts of this clone. This rearrangement joins TRBV30 to TRBJ1-3; 8 positions match TRBD1. The germline CDR1 and CDR2 sequences are GTSNPN and SVGIG (reference sequence). V shed 4 bases, J shed 0 bases, and the junction held 5 bases outside the gene matches. The CDR3 length is 15 residues. For the CDR3, the DNA is TGTGCCTGGACGAGGACAGGGATCTCTGGAAACACCATATATTTT. Translated: CAWTRTGISGNTIYF.

The chain has TRBV2 and TRBJ2-1; unclear D gene. Trimming took off 7 bases at V and 8 bases at J, with 18 bases between the two ends. CDR3 length: 14 amino acids. The germline CDR1 and CDR2 sequences are SNHLY and FYNNEI. The CDR3 region is CASKIGLETDEQFF. CDR3 DNA: TGTGCCAGCAAAATCGGGCTAGAAACCGATGAGCAGTTCTTC.

The rearrangement uses TRBV19 and TRBJ2-3; D gene unclear. Deletions cut 6 bases from V and 0 bases from J, with 7 bases between. The germline CDR1 and CDR2 sequences are LNHDA and SQIVND (reference sequence). The CDR3 length is 13 residues. CDR3 DNA: TGTGCCAGTAGCGACGGGAGCACAGATACGCAGTATTTT. Translated: CASSDGSTDTQYF. Variable domain in full (rest from reference TRBV19 and TRBJ2-3): DGGITQSPKYLFRKEGQNVTLSCEQNLNHDAMYWYRQDPGQGLRLIYYSQIVNDFQKGDIAEGYSVSREKKESFPLTVTSAQKNPTAFYLCASSDGSTDTQYFGPGTRLTVL.

The V call is TRBV15, the J call TRBJ1-2, with 10 bases matching TRBD1. The V gene's germline CDR1 is LNHNV and CDR2 YYDKDF (reference sequence). Trimming took 2 bases from V and 2 from J; bases not matched to a gene: 8. The CDR3 contains 17 residues. DNA for the CDR3: TGTGCCACCAGCAGACCCGGGACAGGGGTAGAGAACTATGGCTACACCTTC. Amino acids: CATSRPGTGVENYGYTF.

The J gene is TRBJ1-2, the V gene TRBV6-1; D uncertain. This CDR3 is built from 15 residues. Germline CDR1 and CDR2: MNHNS and SASEGT. Trimming shortened V by 6 bases and J by 4 bases, and 18 bases separated the two germline ends. The CDR3 DNA follows: TGTGCCAGCAGACTGAGGCCCTCCCATAGCTATGGCTACACCTTC. This codes for CASRLRPSHSYGYTF.

The V call is TRBV7-2, the J call TRBJ1-2; no definite D call. Between the trimmed V and J ends, which lost 5 bases and 10 bases, there was a span of 11 bases. This CDR3 contains 11 residues. Germline CDR1 is SGHTA and CDR2 is FQGNSA. CDR3 region: CASSPQTYYTF. CDR3 DNA sequence: TGTGCCAGCAGCCCCCAGACCTACTACACCTTC.

The V call is TRBV6-4, the J call TRBJ1-6; TRBD1 might be the D (5 bases). Germline lookup yields CDR1 MRHNA and CDR2 SNTAGT. Trimming took off 6 bases at V and 6 bases at J, with 12 bases between the two ends. The CDR3 is 14 residues long. CDR3 region: CASSQGPSNSPLHF. The CDR3, as DNA: TGTGCCAGCAGCCAGGGCCCTTCTAATTCACCCCTCCACTTT.

The genes are TRBV7-8 and TRBJ1-4; tentative D call: TRBD1 (5 bases). This CDR3 is built from 15 residues. Germline CDR1 and CDR2: SGHVS and FQNEAQ. The germline V and J ends were trimmed by 5 bases and 4 bases, with 14 bases remaining between them. The CDR3, as DNA: TGTGCCAGCAGCACCCAGGGTCACGTTAATGAAAAACTGTTTTTT. Its protein product is CASSTQGHVNEKLFF.

V and J are TRBV7-9 and TRBJ2-7; D is unresolved. The V gene's germline CDR1 is SEHNR and CDR2 FQNEAQ (reference sequence). V was clipped by 3 bases and J by 7 bases, with 10 bases between them. There are 12 residues in the CDR3. The CDR3 loop reads CASSFDILEQYF. CDR3 bases: TGTGCCAGCAGCTTTGACATCCTAGAGCAGTACTTC.

This chain joins TRBV7-9 and TRBJ1-2, with D unclear. With 2 bases removed from V and 8 bases from J, the gap between germline ends came to 15 bases. Germline CDR1 reads SEHNR; CDR2 reads FQNEAQ (reference sequence). CDR3 length: 14 amino acids. CDR3 protein: CASSLNSGLGGYTF. The CDR3 DNA follows: TGTGCCAGCAGCTTAAATTCGGGTCTGGGAGGCTACACCTTC. Full variable domain (missing parts from reference TRBV7-9 and TRBJ1-2): DTGVSQNPRHKITKRGQNVTFRCDPISEHNRLYWYRQTLGQGPEFLTYFQNEAQLEKSRLLSDRFSAERPKGSFSTLEIQRTEQGDSAMYLCASSLNSGLGGYTFGSGTRLTVV.

The V and J genes are TRBV6-1 and TRBJ1-1; no definite D call. The CDR3 contains 15 residues. Trimming removed 3 bases at V and 0 bases at J, with 11 bases between. Per germline, CDR1 MNHNS and CDR2 SASEGT. This CDR3 is CASSDQPNMNTEAFF. As DNA, the CDR3 is TGTGCCAGCAGTGACCAGCCAAATATGAACACTGAAGCTTTCTTT.

The chain couples TRBV9 to TRBJ2-7; 7 bases match TRBD2. Per germline, CDR1 SGDLS and CDR2 YYNGEE. Trimming took 2 bases from V and 2 from J; bases not matched to a gene: 7. CDR3 length: 15 amino acids. The CDR3 protein is CASSVESGAPYEQYF. As DNA, the CDR3 is TGTGCCAGCAGCGTGGAGAGCGGGGCCCCCTACGAGCAGTACTTC.

This chain links TRBV7-6 with TRBJ2-2; D gene ambiguous. Germline V CDR1 and CDR2: SGHVS, FNYEAQ. With 5 bases removed from V and 4 bases from J, the gap between germline ends came to 20 bases. This CDR3 contains 17 residues. CDR3 sequence (DNA): TGTGCCAGCAGCCCAAATCGTACGGCGCGAGGCACCGGGGAGCTGTTTTTT. The encoded protein is CASSPNRTARGTGELFF.

This chain uses TRBV19 with TRBJ1-5, with D unclear. The CDR3 sequence is 13 residues long. Germline lookup yields CDR1 LNHDA and CDR2 SQIVND (reference sequence). V shed 5 bases and J shed 5 bases, with 10 bases lying between them. DNA of the CDR3: TGTGCCAGTAGTCGGCAGTTCGATCAGCCCCAGCATTTT. This encodes CASSRQFDQPQHF.

The CDR3 bases are TGTGCCTGGAGCATCCGAGCATCTAACTATGGCTACACCTTC. Translating gives CAWSIRASNYGYTF. The rearrangement joins TRBV30 to TRBJ1-2; no reliable D call. CDR1 GTSNPN and CDR2 SVGIG come from the germline V gene (reference sequence). Trimming stripped 3 bases from V and 0 bases from J, with 11 bases between. There are 14 residues in the CDR3.

The chain couples TRBV6-6 to TRBJ1-5; unclear D gene. The V end was cut by 4 bases, the J end by 7 bases, with 11 bases between. This CDR3 has 13 residues. Germline V gene lookup returns CDR1 MNHNY and CDR2 SVGAGI (reference sequence). CDR3 nucleotide sequence: TGTGCCAGCAGTTCCTCGGGGTTCCAGCCCCAGCATTTT. Its protein is CASSSSGFQPQHF.

The J gene is TRBJ1-1, the V gene TRBV11-2; no clear D. The V gene lost 1 base and the J gene lost 4 bases, with 13 bases spanning the gap. Germline V CDR1 and CDR2: SGHAT, FQNNGV. This CDR3 is built from 15 residues. The DNA for the CDR3 is TGTGCCAGCAGCTTAGGCGTAGGGAGAGTCACTGAAGCTTTCTTT. This codes for CASSLGVGRVTEAFF.

The chain employs TRBV5-6 and TRBJ2-5; D is tentatively TRBD1 or TRBD2 (5 bases each). CDR3 length: 14 residues. Germline loops: CDR1 SGHDT, CDR2 YYEEEE. Trimming took off 1 base at V and 3 bases at J, with 10 bases between the two ends. CDR3 region: CASSLYQGEETQYF. As DNA, the CDR3 is TGTGCCAGCAGCTTGTATCAGGGAGAAGAGACCCAGTACTTC.